This T cell receptor (beta chain) derives from a study of a mutant IDH1 vaccine in newly diagnosed glioma. On the study more broadly: Visits V12 and V13 fell at weeks 35 and 47, respectively.

The method was immunoSEQ multiplex PCR; TCRdb's version includes in-frame clones alone and lacks a portion of them. The sample records 20,000 to 30,000 clones, 82% being singletons. Time point specified: week 47, end of study. Doses comprised 300 ug of mutant IDH1 20-mer peptide each, plus topical imiquimod. The CDR3 spans 16 residues. Germline-derived CDR1 and CDR2 are SGHTA and FQGNSA. The ends lost 5 bases at V and 5 bases at J; junction bases unmatched: 10. Remarks on this clone: The antigen remains unidentified.

The source material was PBMCs, sampled from a glioma patient whose treatment included an IDH1 peptide vaccine. The sequence was collected from a man aged 35 to 55 with glioma. Some clones in this sample may be carry-over from other donors' samples. The rearrangement joins TRBV7-2 to TRBJ2-5, with 11 nucleotides matching TRBD1. As DNA, the CDR3 is TGTGCCAGCAGCACCCGGGACAGGGGGTTCCCCGAGACCCAGTACTTC. It codes for CASSTRDRGFPETQYF.